This T cell receptor (beta chain) was profiled in a study of blood T cell repertoires in COVID-19. Study-wide context: PBMCs, B-cell-depleted T cells, or T cells were the source of the cDNA or gDNA that made up the material.

Trimming at V came to 8 bases and at J to 3 bases, leaving 2 bases not matched to a gene. This CDR3 region has 14 residues. The germline CDR1 and CDR2 sequences are LNHDA and SQIVND (reference sequence). Original processing notes: Estimation of nucleated cell counts was performed using reference gene primer amplification. Some clones are missing from TCRdb's copy, which holds only in-frame ones; the method was immunoSEQ multiplex PCR. Clone size and the V and J calls come from that table; the DNA yielded D and trimming. The sample shows around 8,000 clones, 73% of them seen only once. The sequence was collected from a human donor in a cohort sampled during active COVID-19. V gene TRBV19 combines with J gene TRBJ2-1, with 12 bases aligning to TRBD2. Sequencing was carried out using peripheral blood. The CDR3 loop reads CASSTSGSYNEQFF. In nucleotides, the CDR3 is TGTGCCAGTTCGACTAGCGGGAGCTACAATGAGCAGTTCTTC.